This T cell receptor beta chain was sequenced for a study of CD8+CD57+ T cells in acquired aplastic anemia (dated by TCRdb to the late 2010s). Study-level background: A mean of around 3.2 ug of DNA, ranging from 0.2 to 27.4 ug, was extracted from sorted CD4+ and CD8+ cells. CD8+CD57+ expansion was defined as frequency above the mean frequency observed in healthy subjects.

Expansion of CD8+CD57+ cells had been shown by flow cytometry in the patients chosen for sequencing. Every patient had a diagnosis of severe acquired aplastic anemia based on International Study of Aplastic Anemia and Agranulocytosis and Camitta criteria. At the time blood was sampled, none of the patients had received any therapy. TCR repertoires of sorted CD4+ and CD8+ blood T cells from severe aplastic anemia patients and healthy subjects were deep-sequenced in the study. In the USA, patient enrollment took place under clinicaltrials.gov protocols 00001620, 01623167, 00001397, 00071045, 00081523 and 00961064. Ficoll-Paque density gradient centrifugation was used to isolate peripheral blood mononuclear cells. CD4+ and CD8+ T cells were sorted by FACS or magnetic beads before DNA extraction. The study at large found these results: Twenty-nine CD8+ CDR3 sequences were found to be shared between patients and controls, but these sequences appeared to be highly expressed in patients and within the immunodominant clones of the patients. Between patients and healthy controls, no significant difference in CD8+ Simpson's diversity was found (P=0.060).

Profiling of TCR beta VDJ combinations and CDR3 sequences used genomic DNA as the template. An Illumina HiSeq 2000 was used for TCR repertoire sequencing. From the authors' description of their analysis: Repertoire assessment relied on Simpson's diversity index, CDR3 size and DJ length profiles, and TRBV/TRBJ rearrangement plots. The immunodominant clone was defined as the most abundant DNA sequence in deep sequencing data. CDR3 amino acid sequences were screened for sharing across subjects and compared with published repertoires and the VDJdb database. The raw public reads went through TCRdb reprocessing: fastp at Q25, MiXCR clone calling, in-frame beta chains kept. One record per CDR3 amino acid sequence lists the most common genes and DNA. These V and J calls originate from TCRdb's pipeline instead of the authors' own analysis. Counted in this sample were hundreds of thousands of distinct CDR3 sequences; about a third of them appeared once. Of the sample, 0.7% to 1% is held by the ten largest clones.

Counted from cysteine to phenylalanine, this CDR3 has 14 amino acids. Only the CDR3 portion is preserved as DNA: 42 bases, with reading frame beginning at the first base. As encoded in the germline V gene, CDR1 is SGDLS while CDR2 is YYNGEE. The V end gives up 2 bases and the J end 5 bases, leaving 4 bases in the junction not matched to a gene. This clonotype was seen many times. This receptor's antigen is unknown. Qualities for individual bases were not recorded, and no much larger clone is one base off. This receptor was taken from a human donor with aplastic anemia. The chain joins TRBV9 to TRBJ2-5; 9 junctional bases match TRBD2. The sample consisted of sorted CD4+, CD8+, or CD8+CD57+ T cells (not recorded which) from PBMCs. CDR3 sequence: CASSVSGGRETQYF. The sequenced DNA: TGTGCCAGCAGCGTTAGCGGGGGTCGGGAGACCCAGTACTTC.